The clone carrying this T cell receptor beta chain was seen ten or more times. As processed by the authors: The distant-metastasis classifier for papillary thyroid cancer was built from CDR3 differences across clinicopathological groups. TCRdb reassembled clones from the PCR reads with MiXCR. Here the V and J calls rest on TCRdb's processing, not on the authors' analysis. The table has about 25,000 clones, about 13% seen once. Thyroid surgery had not been preceded by any treatment in any patient. This record comes from a study of metastatic and nonmetastatic thyroid tumors. Trimming shortened V by 3 bases and J by 0 bases, and 8 bases separated the two germline ends. This CDR3 contains 14 residues. Germline assignment: CDR1 WNHNN and CDR2 SYGVQD (reference sequence).

The chain joins TRBV10-1 to TRBJ1-1; no definite D call. Sequenced material: blood. The source of this sequence is a female donor with papillary thyroid cancer or a benign thyroid nodule (not recorded which). Some clones in this sample may be carry-over from other donors' samples. The CDR3 protein is CASSDRPLNTEAFF. The CDR3 DNA is TGCGCCAGCAGTGATCGACCGCTGAACACTGAAGCTTTCTTT.